The present T cell receptor beta chain was sequenced within a study of regulatory T cells in long-lasting Graves disease. With 0 bases removed from V and 0 bases from J, the gap between germline ends came to 11 bases. The CDR3 length is 15 residues. CDR1 is DFQATT and CDR2 is SNEGSKA in the germline V gene (reference sequence). Findings of the study overall: Clonotypes that were public and shared totalled 2,500 to 3,500 in persistent patients versus roughly 1,000 in new patients. TCR diversity was lower in persistent Graves' patients (versus newly diagnosed ones).

Time point denoted: newly diagnosed GD, antithyroid drugs for less than 3 months. PBMC RNA was the source of the TCR library. Graves' disease diagnoses used American Thyroid Association guidelines. A few counts support this clonotype. Its antigen is unknown. To make TCR beta libraries, researchers used iRepertoire HTBI primers and Arm-PCR of CDR3 regions. A single record per CDR3 protein comes from TCRdb applying MiXCR to the multiplex PCR reads. This sample has around 500,000 distinct CDR3 sequences, with approximately 13% found just once. This sample also belongs to another study, concerning T cells in Graves' hyperthyroidism and ophthalmopathy. That study reports: An initial round of RT-PCR targeting the TCR CDR3 relied on the HTBI primer set.

This material consisted of peripheral blood mononuclear cells (PBMCs), taken at new diagnosis, from a patient treated with antithyroid drugs. This sequence originates from a man between 25 and 39 years old with Graves disease. The chain links TRBV20-1 to TRBJ1-1; D unresolved. CDR3 coding DNA: TGCAGTGCTAGAGACACAGCGAAGCTGAACACTGAAGCTTTCTTT. It translates to CSARDTAKLNTEAFF.